This is a list of T cell receptor beta chains from one sample in a study of T cell responses to AZD1222 COVID-19 vaccine. Assay: immunoSEQ multiplex PCR; the TCRdb copy retains only in-frame clones and omits some. The sample includes roughly 150,000 clones, over 70% seen only once; the top ten take roughly a tenth. Source: peripheral blood, taken 28 days after the second AZD1222 dose. These receptors all come from an adult who received the AZD1222 COVID-19 vaccine. CDR3s include the opening cysteine and the closing phenylalanine or tryptophan. Fields, in order: D gene, V gene, clone size, J gene, CDR3 DNA, CDR3 protein. D genes are given only for firm matches. Expanded clones get a size class; other rows say once, few or many, or leave the size out.

D: -; V: TRBV5-1; size: -; J: TRBJ2-1; DNA: TGCGCCAGCAGCTCTTCACAGGGCACGTTGGGGAATGAGCAGTTCTTC; CDR3: CASSSSQGTLGNEQFF
D: -; V: TRBV5-6; size: -; J: TRBJ1-1; DNA: TGTGCCAGCAGCCCAGACAGGCGGAACACTGAAGCTTTCTTT; CDR3: CASSPDRRNTEAFF
D: TRBD1; V: TRBV4-3; size: -; J: TRBJ2-1; DNA: TGCGCCAGCAGCCGAGGAGACGGGGACAGGGGAAATGAGCAGTTCTTC; CDR3: CASSRGDGDRGNEQFF
D: -; V: TRBV28; size: -; J: TRBJ1-1; DNA: TGTGCCAGCAGTTTAAGGGGTGAAGCTTTCTTT; CDR3: CASSLRGEAFF
D: -; V: TRBV6-2/TRBV6-3; size: -; J: TRBJ1-1; DNA: TGTGCCAGCAGCCCCGAGGGGAGAACCAAGAACACTGAAGCTTTCTTT; CDR3: CASSPEGRTKNTEAFF
D: -; V: TRBV29-1; size: once; J: TRBJ1-2; DNA: TGCAGCGTTGGGGCAGGGCAGGGCTACACCTTC; CDR3: CSVGAGQGYTF
D: TRBD1; V: TRBV10-3; size: -; J: TRBJ2-1; DNA: TGTGCCATCAGTGGTCCGGGACAGGGGGCTGGTGAGCAGTTCTTC; CDR3: CAISGPGQGAGEQFF
D: -; V: TRBV7-2; size: -; J: TRBJ2-7; DNA: TGTGCCAGCAGCTTAGGGCAGGGGAATCTCTACGAGCAGTACTTC; CDR3: CASSLGQGNLYEQYF
D: TRBD1; V: TRBV5-8; size: -; J: TRBJ1-5; DNA: TGTGCCAGCAGCTTGGGGCAGGGGGGTCAGCCCCAGCATTTT; CDR3: CASSLGQGGQPQHF
D: -; V: TRBV7-2; size: few; J: TRBJ2-6; DNA: TGTGCCAGCAGCCAATTTACAGGTTCCGGGGCCAACGTCCTGACTTTC; CDR3: CASSQFTGSGANVLTF
D: -; V: TRBV2; size: -; J: TRBJ1-3; DNA: TGTGCCAGCAGTGAGCGGCGGCCTAGCTCTGGAAACACCATATATTTT; CDR3: CASSERRPSSGNTIYF
D: -; V: TRBV3-1/TRBV3-2; size: -; J: TRBJ1-2; DNA: TGTGCCAGCAGCCACAGATTTGACAGATTCGGTGGCTACACCTTC; CDR3: CASSHRFDRFGGYTF
D: -; V: TRBV11-3; size: -; J: TRBJ2-2; DNA: TGTGCCAGCAGCCCCGGCGGTGAGGGAGCCGGGGAGCTGTTTTTT; CDR3: CASSPGGEGAGELFF
D: -; V: TRBV7-9; size: -; J: TRBJ1-6; DNA: TGTGCCAGCAGCTTAGGGGAAAATTCACCCCTCCACTTT; CDR3: CASSLGENSPLHF
D: TRBD2; V: TRBV7-8; size: -; J: TRBJ2-3; DNA: TGTGCCAGCAGCTTATTCTCTAGCGGGAGCACAGATACGCAGTATTTT; CDR3: CASSLFSSGSTDTQYF
D: -; V: TRBV5-1; size: -; J: TRBJ1-3; DNA: TGCGCCAGCAGCTGGGGCAGGGCAGCTGGAAACACCATATATTTT; CDR3: CASSWGRAAGNTIYF
D: -; V: TRBV3-1/TRBV3-2; size: -; J: TRBJ1-6; DNA: TGTGCCAGCAGCCAAGCTCCTGGGCTTAAGAATTCACCCCTCCACTTT; CDR3: CASSQAPGLKNSPLHF
D: TRBD1; V: TRBV6-2/TRBV6-3; size: -; J: TRBJ2-5; DNA: TGTGCCAGCAGCTCCCGGACAGGGGTAGAGACCCAGTACTTC; CDR3: CASSSRTGVETQYF
D: TRBD1; V: TRBV24-1; size: -; J: TRBJ2-1; DNA: TGTGCCACCAGTAGGGACAGGGATTACAATGAGCAGTTCTTC; CDR3: CATSRDRDYNEQFF
D: TRBD1; V: TRBV2; size: -; J: TRBJ2-7; DNA: TGTGCCAGCAGTCCAAACTTGACAGGGATCGGCGAGCAGTACTTC; CDR3: CASSPNLTGIGEQYF
D: TRBD1; V: TRBV30; size: -; J: TRBJ1-1; DNA: TGTGCCAGCGACCCGCGACAGGGGGTCACTGAAGCTTTCTTT; CDR3: CASDPRQGVTEAFF
D: TRBD2; V: TRBV7-3; size: -; J: TRBJ2-6; DNA: TGTGCCAGCAACGGGACTAGCGGGACCCCCAACGTCCTGACTTTC; CDR3: CASNGTSGTPNVLTF
D: -; V: TRBV6-5; size: -; J: TRBJ2-1; DNA: TGTGCCAGCAGACCGGCGGCCCTTTTAGGCGAGCAGTTCTTC; CDR3: CASRPAALLGEQFF
D: TRBD2; V: TRBV5-1; size: -; J: TRBJ2-7; DNA: TGCGCCAGCAAACCGCCCGGGTCGGCAACGAGCGGGAATTCCGAGCAGTACTTC; CDR3: CASKPPGSATSGNSEQYF
D: TRBD2; V: TRBV5-6; size: -; J: TRBJ2-1; DNA: TGTGCCAGCAGCTTGGGGTCAGCGGGAGGGTACAATGAGCAGTTCTTC; CDR3: CASSLGSAGGYNEQFF
D: -; V: TRBV5-8; size: -; J: TRBJ1-1; DNA: TGTGCCGCATCGAGGGCCGGGGTGGGGACTGAAGCTTTCTTT; CDR3: CAASRAGVGTEAFF
D: TRBD2; V: TRBV9; size: -; J: TRBJ2-1; DNA: TGTGCCAGCAGCGTAGGCCCTAGCGGGCGTAATGAGCAGTTCTTC; CDR3: CASSVGPSGRNEQFF
D: TRBD2; V: TRBV18; size: few; J: TRBJ2-1; DNA: TGTGCCAGCTCACCCAGCGGGAGTGACAATGAGCAGTTCTTC; CDR3: CASSPSGSDNEQFF
D: -; V: TRBV7-6; size: -; J: TRBJ2-5; DNA: TGTGCCAGCAGCCCCCTGGGACTCACACAAGAGACCCAGTACTTC; CDR3: CASSPLGLTQETQYF
D: -; V: TRBV7-2; size: -; J: TRBJ2-3; DNA: TGTGCCAGCACCCTCAGTATGGGGGGAAATACGCAGTATTTT; CDR3: CASTLSMGGNTQYF
D: -; V: TRBV19; size: -; J: TRBJ2-6; DNA: TGTGCCAGTAGTATAGGGGGAACTGGGGCCAACGTCCTGACTTTC; CDR3: CASSIGGTGANVLTF
D: TRBD2; V: TRBV15; size: -; J: TRBJ2-7; DNA: TGTGCCACCAGCTCCGGGGGGAGCTCCTACGAGCAGTACTTC; CDR3: CATSSGGSSYEQYF
D: -; V: TRBV23-1; size: -; J: TRBJ2-7; DNA: TGCGCCAGCAGTCGGGAGGAATCCTACGAGCAGTACTTC; CDR3: CASSREESYEQYF
D: TRBD1; V: TRBV10-2; size: -; J: TRBJ2-7; DNA: TGCGCCAGCAGTGAGTCCTACGGGACAGGGACCTACGAGCAGTACTTC; CDR3: CASSESYGTGTYEQYF
D: TRBD1; V: TRBV19; size: -; J: TRBJ1-5; DNA: TGTGCCAGTAGTGCGGGACAGAAAAATCAGCCCCAGCATTTT; CDR3: CASSAGQKNQPQHF
D: TRBD1; V: TRBV5-1; size: -; J: TRBJ1-2; DNA: TGCGCCAGCAGCGATGGACAGGGCGGCTATGGCTACACCTTC; CDR3: CASSDGQGGYGYTF
D: -; V: TRBV5-4; size: -; J: TRBJ2-1; DNA: TGTGCCAGCAGCTTCTTCTCGGGGCAAACCTACAATGAGCAGTTCTTC; CDR3: CASSFFSGQTYNEQFF
D: -; V: TRBV5-1; size: -; J: TRBJ2-1; DNA: TGCGCCAGCAGCCCGAGAACCAGCTCCTACAATGAGCAGTTCTTC; CDR3: CASSPRTSSYNEQFF
D: TRBD2; V: TRBV19; size: -; J: TRBJ2-1; DNA: TGTGCCAGTAATTACGGGACTAGCGGGATTGGTGAGCAGTTCTTC; CDR3: CASNYGTSGIGEQFF
D: -; V: TRBV10-3; size: -; J: TRBJ1-4; DNA: TGTGCCATCAGTGATGGGACACTTGAAAAACTGTTTTTT; CDR3: CAISDGTLEKLFF
D: -; V: TRBV3-1/TRBV3-2; size: -; J: TRBJ2-3; DNA: TGTGCCAGCAGCCAAGAAAGCGGGTACTCTACGCAGTATTTT; CDR3: CASSQESGYSTQYF
D: -; V: TRBV6-6; size: -; J: TRBJ2-7; DNA: TGTGCCAGCAGCCTGAGGAAGGGGGATTCCTACGAGCAGTACTTC; CDR3: CASSLRKGDSYEQYF
D: TRBD2; V: TRBV18; size: -; J: TRBJ2-1; DNA: TGTGCCAGCTCATCACGAGAGGGACTAGCGGGAAGTAATGAGCAGTTCTTC; CDR3: CASSSREGLAGSNEQFF
D: -; V: TRBV6-5; size: once; J: TRBJ1-2; DNA: TGTGCCGGGTCGCCGACGGGATATGGCTACACCTTC; CDR3: CAGSPTGYGYTF